A selection of T cell receptor beta chains follows, all from one sample in a study of blood T cell repertoires in COVID-19. TCRdb's table, derived via immunoSEQ multiplex PCR, lists solely in-frame clones and lacks some. The data show about 260,000 clones, just under 90% seen once. Sequences were obtained from peripheral blood. The receptor source for this set is a woman in her thirties or forties with acute or convalescent COVID-19. Each CDR3 is given with its conserved first and last residue. Fields, in order: J gene, V gene, clone size, D gene, CDR3 DNA, CDR3 protein. A D gene is named only where the DNA matches it firmly. The size entry is marked missing in some rows and otherwise reads once, few, many or a size class.

TRBJ1-5 | TRBV6-5 | NA | NA | TGTGCCAGCAGTTACGGGGCAGGGGATCAGCCCCAGCATTTT | CASSYGAGDQPQHF
TRBJ2-1 | TRBV3-1/TRBV3-2 | NA | NA | TGTGCCAGCAGCCCCTCACCCTTTACAGGCAATGAGCAGTTCTTC | CASSPSPFTGNEQFF
TRBJ2-6 | TRBV24-1 | NA | NA | TGTGCCACCAGCGGATCACCAGGGAAGACTGGGGCCAACGTCCTGACTTTC | CATSGSPGKTGANVLTF
TRBJ1-2 | TRBV6-1 | once | NA | TGTGCCAGCAGGGAAGGACAGCCAGGCAACTATGGCTACACCTTC | CASREGQPGNYGYTF
TRBJ1-2 | TRBV6-1 | NA | NA | TGTGCCAGCAGTGAAGATCAGGGTCTTCCCTATGGCTACACCTTC | CASSEDQGLPYGYTF
TRBJ1-6 | TRBV30 | NA | NA | TGTGCCTGGTCGGCAGGGCGTGATAATTCACCCCTCCACTTT | CAWSAGRDNSPLHF
TRBJ1-3 | TRBV5-1 | NA | TRBD1 | TGCGCCAGCAGCTTTGTCACAGGGGGTTTCTCTGGAAACACCATATATTTT | CASSFVTGGFSGNTIYF
TRBJ2-1 | TRBV29-1 | NA | TRBD2 | TGCAGCGTTGTTGGAGCTAGCGGGGGTTTTACCGAAAGGAATGAGCAGTTCTTC | CSVVGASGGFTERNEQFF
TRBJ2-3 | TRBV5-6 | NA | NA | TGTGCCAGCAGCTTGGGGGGCTCCCCCACAGATACGCAGTATTTT | CASSLGGSPTDTQYF
TRBJ2-4 | TRBV12-5 | NA | NA | TGTGCTAGTGGTTTGGTACTTGGTAGCGCCAAAAACATTCAGTACTTC | CASGLVLGSAKNIQYF
TRBJ2-2 | TRBV24-1 | NA | NA | TGTGCCACCAGTGAGGCAGGGAAGACCGGGGAGCTGTTTTTT | CATSEAGKTGELFF
TRBJ2-3 | TRBV9 | NA | TRBD2 | TGTGCCAGCAGCGTAGCACTAGCGGGGGATAGCACAGATACGCAGTATTTT | CASSVALAGDSTDTQYF
TRBJ1-1 | TRBV2 | NA | NA | TGTGCCGGCGTTACAGGAGGACGCAAGCGGGGTGAAGCTTTCTTT | CAGVTGGRKRGEAFF
TRBJ1-2 | TRBV19 | NA | TRBD1 | TGTGCCAGTACCCCATTGGACAGGGGTGGCTACACCTTC | CASTPLDRGGYTF
TRBJ1-1 | TRBV4-1 | NA | NA | TGCGCCAGCAGCCAAACAGGCGTAAACTCTGAAGCTTTCTTT | CASSQTGVNSEAFF
TRBJ1-1 | TRBV11-2 | few | TRBD1 | TGTGCCAGCAGCTTGGGGGACAGGGGGTTTAACACTGAAGCTTTCTTT | CASSLGDRGFNTEAFF
TRBJ1-1 | TRBV18 | NA | NA | TGTGCCAGCTCACCCATGAACACTGAAGCTTTCTTT | CASSPMNTEAFF
TRBJ2-3 | TRBV5-1 | NA | TRBD1 | TGCGCCAGCAGCTTGGTCGTGGACAGGAGCACAGATACGCAGTATTTT | CASSLVVDRSTDTQYF
TRBJ1-1 | TRBV11-2 | NA | TRBD1 | TGTGCCAGCAGCTTTAGACAGGGGAACACTGAAGCTTTCTTT | CASSFRQGNTEAFF
TRBJ2-5 | TRBV7-6 | once | TRBD2 | TGTGCCAGCAGCTTACTTGGGGGGGGAGAGACCCAGTACTTC | CASSLLGGGETQYF
TRBJ1-1 | TRBV5-4 | NA | TRBD1 | TGTGCCAGCAGCTTGATGACAGGGGCGAACACTGAAGCTTTCTTT | CASSLMTGANTEAFF
TRBJ1-2 | TRBV3-1/TRBV3-2 | once | NA | TGTGCCAGCAGCCAAGATTGGGCGGCACCCGAGGGCTATGGCTACACCTTC | CASSQDWAAPEGYGYTF
TRBJ2-4 | TRBV10-3 | NA | TRBD1 | TGTGCCACCACACAGGGGGGTAGGGCCAAAAACATTCAGTACTTC | CATTQGGRAKNIQYF
TRBJ2-5 | TRBV15 | NA | TRBD2 | TGTGCCACCAGATCGGGACTAGCGGGGCAAGAGACCCAGTACTTC | CATRSGLAGQETQYF
TRBJ2-2 | TRBV7-7 | NA | TRBD2 | TGTGCCAGCAGTTCTGGGACCCTAGCGGGGGGCACCGGGGAGCTGTTTTTT | CASSSGTLAGGTGELFF
TRBJ1-1 | TRBV5-6 | NA | NA | TGTGCCAGCAGCGACGCCGGGGGAGGCACTGAAGCTTTCTTT | CASSDAGGGTEAFF
TRBJ2-2 | TRBV5-1 | NA | TRBD2 | TGCGCCAGCGGGAAGGTAGCGGGGACGAACACCGGGGAGCTGTTTTTT | CASGKVAGTNTGELFF
TRBJ2-2 | TRBV19 | NA | TRBD1 | TGTGCCAGTAGTGGGACAGGGGGCCCCGGGGAGCTGTTTTTT | CASSGTGGPGELFF
TRBJ2-3 | TRBV2 | NA | NA | TGTGCCAGCAGGGCAGGGGTCCCTAGCACAGATACGCAGTATTTT | CASRAGVPSTDTQYF
TRBJ1-5 | TRBV29-1 | NA | NA | TGCAGCGTTGATGGGGGGGGCTACGATCAGCCCCAGCATTTT | CSVDGGGYDQPQHF
TRBJ1-4 | TRBV27 | NA | TRBD1 | TGTGCCAGTACGGACAGGGGGAAGGCTAATGAAAAACTGTTTTTT | CASTDRGKANEKLFF
TRBJ1-1 | TRBV29-1 | NA | NA | TGCAGCGTTGGGAGTGTCAACACTGAAGCTTTCTTT | CSVGSVNTEAFF
TRBJ2-3 | TRBV9 | NA | TRBD1 | TGTGCCAGCAGCCAGTGGACAGGGGGCACAGATACGCAGTATTTT | CASSQWTGGTDTQYF
TRBJ1-4 | TRBV5-1 | NA | NA | TGCGCCAGCAGCTTGGTTGGGGGGGCGCGAGAAAAACTGTTTTTT | CASSLVGGAREKLFF
TRBJ1-1 | TRBV11-2 | NA | TRBD1 | TGTGCCAGCAGCGTAGGGACAGGGACTGAAGCTTTCTTT | CASSVGTGTEAFF
TRBJ1-4 | TRBV6-1 | NA | NA | TGTGCCAGCAGTGAGGCGGGGGGCAGTGAAAAACTGTTTTTT | CASSEAGGSEKLFF
TRBJ1-1 | TRBV18 | NA | NA | TGTGCCAGCTCACCCGGGAGGGGGACGAACACTGAAGCTTTCTTT | CASSPGRGTNTEAFF
TRBJ1-2 | TRBV12-3/TRBV12-4 | NA | NA | TGTGCCAGCAACCTAGGGGTCGAGCGTGGCTACACCTTC | CASNLGVERGYTF
TRBJ2-2 | TRBV6-5 | NA | NA | TGTGCCAGCAGTTACAAAGCCCAGGGGCCCGGGGAGCTGTTTTTT | CASSYKAQGPGELFF
TRBJ1-1 | TRBV19 | NA | TRBD1 | TGTGCCAGTAGTCCCCGACAGGGGGGGAACACTGAAGCTTTCTTT | CASSPRQGGNTEAFF
TRBJ2-5 | TRBV5-1 | NA | NA | TGCGCCAGCAGCTCCAAACAGGGTGGGGAGACCCAGTACTTC | CASSSKQGGETQYF
TRBJ2-1 | TRBV7-2 | NA | TRBD2 | TGTGCCAGCAGCCTTCGACTAGCGGGGGGGAATGAGCAGTTCTTC | CASSLRLAGGNEQFF
TRBJ1-2 | TRBV7-2 | once | NA | TGTGCCAGCAGCTCAAAAAGAGACAGGACCCACTATGGCTACACCTTC | CASSSKRDRTHYGYTF
TRBJ2-3 | TRBV30 | NA | TRBD2 | TGTGCCTGGAGTGTGGGGCTAGCGGGGGCCCCCGGGGATACGCAGTATTTT | CAWSVGLAGAPGDTQYF
TRBJ2-3 | TRBV9 | NA | TRBD1 | TGTGCCAGCAGCCCTTGGACAGGGGCAGATACGCAGTATTTT | CASSPWTGADTQYF
TRBJ1-1 | TRBV5-6 | few | NA | TGTGCCAGCAGTTTTTATACTGAAGCTTTCTTT | CASSFYTEAFF
TRBJ2-5 | TRBV6-5 | NA | NA | TGTGCCAGCAGGCGCCAAGAGACCCAGTACTTC | CASRRQETQYF
TRBJ1-1 | TRBV12-3/TRBV12-4 | NA | NA | TGTGCCAGCAGTTTCAGTTCCACTGAAGCTTTCTTT | CASSFSSTEAFF
TRBJ2-3 | TRBV6-6 | NA | TRBD1 | TGTGCCAGCAGTCCCAGAGGACAGGGGGCTTACCTTCTCACAGATACGCAGTATTTT | CASSPRGQGAYLLTDTQYF
TRBJ1-2 | TRBV19 | NA | NA | TGTGCCAGTAGTATAGGTTCGGGGGGCGACGGCTATGGCTACACCTTC | CASSIGSGGDGYGYTF
TRBJ1-1 | TRBV7-2 | few | NA | TGTGCCAGCAGCTTAGCGCGGAGTATGAACACTGAAGCTTTCTTT | CASSLARSMNTEAFF
TRBJ1-1 | TRBV11-2 | NA | NA | TGTGCCAGCAGCTTATTCTTGGGGAGGGGAACTGAAGCTTTCTTT | CASSLFLGRGTEAFF
TRBJ1-4 | TRBV7-6 | NA | NA | TGTGCCAGCAGTCTAAACCCCGGGACTCACATTAGGAATGAAAAACTGTTTTTT | CASSLNPGTHIRNEKLFF
TRBJ1-6 | TRBV6-6 | NA | NA | TGTGCCAGCAGTTATGGCATATCCTATAATTCACCCCTCCACTTT | CASSYGISYNSPLHF
TRBJ1-1 | TRBV5-1 | NA | TRBD1 | TGCGCCAGCAGCTACGGACAGGGCAACACTGAAGCTTTCTTT | CASSYGQGNTEAFF
TRBJ2-3 | TRBV9 | NA | NA | TGTGCCAGCAGCGCTCTAGCTGCCGGCACAGATACGCAGTATTTT | CASSALAAGTDTQYF
TRBJ1-4 | TRBV24-1 | NA | NA | TGTGCCACCAGTAGGACAGTGAAGAAAGATGAAAAACTGTTTTTT | CATSRTVKKDEKLFF
TRBJ2-1 | TRBV19 | NA | TRBD2 | TGTGCCACGGGGTCGGCGGGGGGGTTTAATGAGCAGTTCTTC | CATGSAGGFNEQFF
TRBJ1-1 | TRBV5-1 | NA | NA | TGCGCCAGCAGTTTCCAGGGGACCAACACTGAAGCTTTCTTT | CASSFQGTNTEAFF
TRBJ1-1 | TRBV4-1 | NA | TRBD1 | TGCGCCAGCAGCCAATTCCGCCACAGGGGCCCCACTGAAGCTTTCTTT | CASSQFRHRGPTEAFF